The sequence of this T cell receptor beta chain was determined in a study of blood T cells in healthy people across ages. A second PCR, run for roughly 7 to 11 cycles, used a sample-barcoded 5' primer plus a J-beta primer mix. Every cDNA molecule bore a tag from a template-switch adaptor containing 12 random nucleotides. A single record per CDR3 protein comes from TCRdb applying MiXCR to the 5' RACE reads. The data contain about 900,000 distinct CDR3 sequences, roughly 60% of them singletons. Study-level results: Diversity figures based on one million T cells were deemed too low. Diversity was higher, and naive CD4+ cells more numerous, in long-lived donors than in aged donors.

This clonotype has more than one count but fewer than ten. Its matching antigen is unknown. V lost 5 bases, J lost 0 bases, and 17 bases lay in between. The CDR3 runs 18 residues. Germline V gives CDR1 SGHAT, CDR2 FQNNGV. The chain carries TRBV11-2 and TRBJ2-6; D gene ambiguous. The sequencing input was blood. The TCR originated in a man in his thirties or forties in good health. CDR3 in amino acids: CASSPPSGLVSGANVLTF. Written as DNA, the CDR3 is TGTGCCAGCAGCCCTCCCTCCGGCCTCGTCTCTGGGGCCAACGTCCTGACTTTC.